A selection of T cell receptor beta chains follows, all from one sample in a study of post-analysis software for immune sequencing data. Using its own MiXCR run on the PCR reads, TCRdb lists one record per CDR3 protein. The sample contains about 770,000 distinct CDR3 sequences, around 45% of which appear only once. Sequencing used blood. These receptors were taken from a girl aged 10 to 17 with multiple sclerosis. Both conserved end residues are part of each CDR3. The D gene is left open where the match is weak. Size is omitted from some rows. Given values are once, few, many or a class for expanded clones.

>NA|NA|TRBV11-2|TRBJ1-4
TGTGCCAGCAGCTTAAATTGGGAGGGTGTCGGTACTAATGAAAAACTGTTTTTT
CASSLNWEGVGTNEKLFF
>NA|TRBD2|TRBV7-9|TRBJ2-7
TGTGCCAGCAGCGGAATGACTAGCGGGAGTTCGTACGAGCAGTACTTC
CASSGMTSGSSYEQYF
>once|NA|TRBV28|TRBJ1-2
TGTGCCAGCAGTTTAGTCCAATCCCCTGGCTACACCTTC
CASSLVQSPGYTF
>many|TRBD2|TRBV6-5|TRBJ2-5
TGTGCCAGCAGTTCCGGACTAGCGGGGGAGACCCAGTACTTC
CASSSGLAGETQYF
>once|TRBD2|TRBV20-1|TRBJ2-1
TGCAGTGCTAGATTAGCGGGAGGGCGAGTGGGTGAGCAGTTCTTC
CSARLAGGRVGEQFF
>once|TRBD2|TRBV9|TRBJ2-7
TGTGCCAGCAGCGTATTAGCGGGAGTCAGTCCCCACGAGCAGTACTTC
CASSVLAGVSPHEQYF
>many|TRBD1|TRBV28|TRBJ2-3
TGTGCCAGCAGTAAGGGGGCTATCACAGATACGCAGTATTTT
CASSKGAITDTQYF
>few|NA|TRBV20-1|TRBJ2-7
TGCAGTGCTAGAGGACAGGTCTACGAGCAGTACTTC
CSARGQVYEQYF
>NA|NA|TRBV25-1|TRBJ1-1
TGTGCCAGCAGTGGGGGATTAGGTGGCACTGAAGCTTTCTTT
CASSGGLGGTEAFF
>NA|NA|TRBV29-1|TRBJ2-1
TGCAGCGTTGAGCCTAAGGGGAGAAATGAGCAGTTCTTC
CSVEPKGRNEQFF
>NA|NA|TRBV5-1|TRBJ2-7
TGCGCCAGCAGCCCGGGACGGGCCCCCCCCTCCTACGAGCAGTACTTC
CASSPGRAPPSYEQYF
>NA|TRBD2|TRBV10-3|TRBJ2-7
TGTGCCATCAGTGGGCCGGGGGGGGGCTCCTACGAGCAGTACTTC
CAISGPGGGSYEQYF
>few|TRBD1|TRBV20-1|TRBJ2-1
TGCAGTGCTAGGAACTGGACAGGGAGTTATGAGCAGTTCTTC
CSARNWTGSYEQFF
>NA|NA|TRBV4-1|TRBJ1-1
TGCGCCAGCAGCCAAGATTGGTCAGCTTTCACTGAAGCTTTCTTT
CASSQDWSAFTEAFF
>few|NA|TRBV12-3/TRBV12-4|TRBJ2-7
TGTGCCAGCAGTTTTTGGGTATTAGGCTTAAGCTCCTACGAGCAGTACTTC
CASSFWVLGLSSYEQYF
>few|TRBD2|TRBV9|TRBJ2-3
TGTGCCAGCAGCCAATGGACTAGCGATAGGACAGATACGCAGTATTTT
CASSQWTSDRTDTQYF
>few|TRBD1|TRBV29-1|TRBJ1-2
TGCAGCGTAGATGACAGGGGGGACGACTATGGCTACACCTTC
CSVDDRGDDYGYTF
>few|NA|TRBV2|TRBJ1-2
TGTGCCAGCCAACCAACTCTTGGCTACACCTTC
CASQPTLGYTF
>NA|NA|TRBV20-1|TRBJ1-2
TGCAGTGCTCCGCCCGGGGGAGGGGCGGGCGGCTACACCTTC
CSAPPGGGAGGYTF
>few|TRBD2|TRBV20-1|TRBJ2-5
TGCAGTGCCCCGTCTAGCGGGAGTATGAAGACCCAGTACTTC
CSAPSSGSMKTQYF
>NA|NA|TRBV7-9|TRBJ2-1
TGTGCCAGCAGCTTAGCCTGGCGGGACAATGAGCAGTTCTTC
CASSLAWRDNEQFF
>NA|TRBD1|TRBV7-9|TRBJ2-7
TGTGCCAGCAGCTTCTGGACAGGGCCTATATACGAGCAGTACTTC
CASSFWTGPIYEQYF
>many|TRBD2|TRBV28|TRBJ2-7
TGTGCCAGCAGGATAGCGGGAGGGGCCTACGAGCAGTACTTC
CASRIAGGAYEQYF
>NA|NA|TRBV20-1|TRBJ2-6
TGCAGTGCTAGTGGGGACACAGGCTCTGGGGCCAACGTCCTGACTTTC
CSASGDTGSGANVLTF
>NA|NA|TRBV6-6|TRBJ1-4
TGTGCCAGCAGTTACTCATCTGAAAAACTGTTTTTT
CASSYSSEKLFF
>NA|TRBD1|TRBV29-1|TRBJ2-7
TGCAGCGTAGGATACCGGGACAGGGGGTCCTACGAGCAGTACTTC
CSVGYRDRGSYEQYF
>NA|TRBD1|TRBV9|TRBJ2-7
TGTGCCAGCAGCGGATACTCCGGGACAGGGGTACCATACGAGCAGTACTTC
CASSGYSGTGVPYEQYF
>NA|NA|TRBV29-1|TRBJ1-4
TGCAGCGTACGTCGGGACGGTGAAAAACTGTTTTTT
CSVRRDGEKLFF
>NA|NA|TRBV7-9|TRBJ1-2
TGTGCCAGCAGCCCGGACGGAATCAACTATGGCTACACCTTC
CASSPDGINYGYTF